This TCR beta chain came from a study of CD8+ T cells in alopecia areata. As for the study in general: For 6 to 18 months, tofacitinib was taken, and 6 months off drug followed.

As for treatment: oral pan-JAK inhibitor, 5-10 mg twice daily. Extracted RNA was reverse transcribed into cDNA, the sequencing template. Libraries were prepared by immunoSEQ multiplex PCR; TCRdb keeps only in-frame clonotypes and omits some of them. The sample consists of 100,000 to 150,000 clones, over 60% of them appearing once. The CDR3 is 13 residues long. CDR1 KGHSH and CDR2 LQKENI come from the germline V gene. V shed 2 bases and J shed 6 bases, with 11 bases lying between them. This clonotype was sampled from a human donor with alopecia areata. The starting material was CD4+ T cells sorted from blood, obtained at week 4, from a patient treated with tofacitinib. The J gene is TRBJ2-7, the V gene TRBV18; D call uncertain. The CDR3 DNA sequence: TGTGCCAGCTCACCAGAAGGGATGGGCGAGCAGTACTTC. Its translation: CASSPEGMGEQYF. Together with reference TRBV18 and TRBJ2-7, the CDR3 gives the full variable domain: NAGVMQNPRHLVRRRGQEARLRCSPMKGHSHVYWYRQLPEEGLKFMVYLQKENIIDESGMPKERFSAEFPKEGPSILRIQQVVRGDSAAYFCASSPEGMGEQYFGPGTRLTVT.